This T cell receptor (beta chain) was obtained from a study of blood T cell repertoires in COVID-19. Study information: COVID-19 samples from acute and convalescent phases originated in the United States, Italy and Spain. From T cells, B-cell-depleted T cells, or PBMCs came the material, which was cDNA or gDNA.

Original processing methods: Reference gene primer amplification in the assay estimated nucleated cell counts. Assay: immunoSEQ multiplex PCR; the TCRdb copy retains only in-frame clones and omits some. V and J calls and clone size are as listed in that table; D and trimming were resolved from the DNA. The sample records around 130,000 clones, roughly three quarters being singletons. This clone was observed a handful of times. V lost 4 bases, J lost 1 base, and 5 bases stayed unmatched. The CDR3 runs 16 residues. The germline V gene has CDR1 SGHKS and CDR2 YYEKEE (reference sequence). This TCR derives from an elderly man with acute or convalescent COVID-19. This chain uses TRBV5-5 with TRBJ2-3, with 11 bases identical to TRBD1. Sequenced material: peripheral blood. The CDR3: CASSVRTGGRTDTQYF. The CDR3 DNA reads TGTGCCAGCAGCGTTAGGACAGGGGGCCGCACAGATACGCAGTATTTT.